Below are 22 T cell receptor beta chains sequenced from a single sample in a study of cytomegalovirus exposure and HLA in healthy donors. PCR involved 60 Vbeta and 13 Jbeta primers. Assay used: immunoSEQ multiplex PCR; TCRdb lists only in-frame clones, some missing. The repertoire holds about 130,000 clones, with 84% as singletons. Sequencing input: PBMCs. Receptor source: a man in his fifties or sixties in good health and CMV-seronegative.

The rearrangement links TRBV6-5 to TRBJ2-7; the D gene is possibly TRBD1 (5 bases). The germline CDR1 and CDR2 sequences are MNHEY and SVGAGI. The CDR3 contains 12 residues. The V end lost 6 bases, the J end lost 1 base, and 7 bases lay between the germline ends. For the CDR3, the DNA is TGTGCCAGCAGGGGGCCGTCCTACGAGCAGTACTTC. Protein product: CASRGPSYEQYF.

The rearrangement uses TRBV15 and TRBJ1-1; TRBD1 might be the D (5 bases). This CDR3 contains 15 residues. V lost 0 bases and J lost 1, with 9 bases in between. The germline V gene encodes CDR1 LNHNV and CDR2 YYDKDF (reference sequence). CDR3 bases: TGTGCCACCAGCAGAGAGCAACAGGCGAACACTGAAGCTTTCTTT. It yields the protein CATSREQQANTEAFF.

The CDR3 sequence: CASSPLNPRYQETQYF. CDR3 nucleotides: TGCGCCAGCAGCCCTTTGAATCCTAGATACCAAGAGACCCAGTACTTC. The V gene is TRBV5-1, the J gene TRBJ2-5; D uncertain. CDR1 and CDR2 (germline): SGHRS, YFSETQ. V was clipped by 4 bases and J by 0 bases, with 16 bases between them. This CDR3 region has 16 residues.

V and J are TRBV7-3 and TRBJ2-1, with 7 bases matching TRBD1. From germline, CDR1 is SGHTA and CDR2 FQGTGA. This CDR3 is built from 16 residues. V lost 4 bases, J lost 2 bases, and 8 bases stayed unmatched. The CDR3 loop is CASSSKQGMAYNEQFF. As DNA, the CDR3 is TGTGCCAGCAGCTCTAAACAGGGGATGGCCTACAATGAGCAGTTCTTC.

The chain has TRBV2 and TRBJ1-5, with TRBD1 as a possible D gene (5 bases). Trimming removed 6 bases from V and 5 bases from J, with 14 bases in between. The CDR3 runs 14 residues. Germline-derived CDR1 and CDR2 are SNHLY and FYNNEI. The chain's CDR3 is CASRMGGVYQPQHF. CDR3 nucleotide sequence: TGTGCCAGCAGGATGGGGGGAGTCTATCAGCCCCAGCATTTT.

J is TRBJ2-7 and V is TRBV6-6; no firm D call. The CDR3 consists of 12 residues. CDR1 and CDR2 from the germline V gene are MNHNY and SVGAGI (reference sequence). The V end lost 6 bases, the J end lost 0 bases, and 6 bases lay between the germline ends. The CDR3: CASSPTSYEQYF. The CDR3 DNA follows: TGTGCCAGCAGCCCTACCTCCTACGAGCAGTACTTC.

J is TRBJ1-1 and V is TRBV7-9; 9 bases match TRBD1. The CDR3 spans 15 residues. V shed 2 bases and J 3 bases; nucleotides not matched to a gene: 4. Germline CDR1 and CDR2: SEHNR and FQNEAQ (reference sequence). The CDR3 spells CASSLTGGLDTEAFF. DNA for the CDR3: TGTGCCAGCAGCTTAACAGGGGGCTTGGACACTGAAGCTTTCTTT.

The rearrangement links TRBV6-6 to TRBJ2-1, with D tentatively TRBD2 (7 bases). With 4 bases removed from V and 4 bases from J, the gap between germline ends came to 17 bases. This CDR3 is built from 16 residues. Germline lookup yields CDR1 MNHNY and CDR2 SVGAGI (reference sequence). The CDR3 DNA reads as TGTGCCAGCAGTTTCTCTGGGGGGGCCGGTTACAATGAGCAGTTCTTC. Encoded protein: CASSFSGGAGYNEQFF.

The genes are TRBV5-4 and TRBJ2-5, with a tentative D call TRBD2 (6 bases). Trimming removed 4 bases at V and 2 bases at J, with 9 bases between. The CDR3 extends over 13 amino acids. In germline, CDR1 is SGHNT, CDR2 YYREEE (reference sequence). The CDR3 DNA follows: TGTGCCAGCAGCGGGGGACTGCAAGAGACCCAGTACTTC. It yields the protein CASSGGLQETQYF.

This chain uses TRBV5-1 with TRBJ2-2; D possibly corresponds to TRBD1 (5 bases). CDR1 is SGHRS and CDR2 is YFSETQ in the germline V gene. The V end lost 2 bases, the J end lost 1 base, and 6 bases lay between the germline ends. CDR3 length: 14 residues. CDR3 DNA: TGCGCCAGCAGCTTCAGGGAGAACACCGGGGAGCTGTTTTTT. Encoded protein: CASSFRENTGELFF.

This chain connects TRBV29-1 to TRBJ1-2, with D possibly TRBD1 on 5 matching bases. Germline V CDR1 and CDR2: SQVTM, ANQGSEA. V gave up 6 bases and J gave up 2 bases, with 7 bases separating them. The CDR3 length is 11 residues. This chain's CDR3 is CSVDTNYGYTF. The CDR3 bases are TGCAGCGTGGACACGAACTATGGCTACACCTTC.

The V call is TRBV5-6, the J call TRBJ2-2, with 8 bases fitting TRBD1. This CDR3 comprises 13 residues. Germline V gene sequence: CDR1 SGHDT, CDR2 YYEEEE. With 4 bases clipped from V and 7 bases from J, the junction kept 3 bases outside the gene matches. CDR3 in amino acids: CASSRQGFGELFF. The CDR3 nucleotides read TGTGCCAGCAGCAGACAGGGGTTCGGGGAGCTGTTTTTT.

The V and J genes are TRBV18 and TRBJ1-2, with 7 bases lining up with TRBD1. CDR1 and CDR2 (germline): KGHSH, LQKENI. With 1 base clipped from V and 4 bases from J, the junction kept 6 bases outside the gene matches. The CDR3 spans 15 residues. The CDR3 DNA is TGTGCCAGCTCACCACAGGGACAGCAAATCTATGGCTACACCTTC. Protein product: CASSPQGQQIYGYTF.

In DNA form, the CDR3 reads TGTGCCAGCAGGTCAGGGGTCCTCGGGGAGCTGTTTTTT. Amino acid sequence: CASRSGVLGELFF. The chain joins TRBV7-9 to TRBJ2-2; the D gene is possibly TRBD1 (6 bases). CDR1 and CDR2 (germline): SEHNR, FQNEAQ (reference sequence). Trimming pared 6 bases from V and 7 bases from J, leaving 12 bases between. There are 13 residues in the CDR3.

The V gene is TRBV7-9, the J gene TRBJ1-1, with TRBD1 as a possible D gene (5 bases). Between the trimmed V and J ends, which lost 3 bases and 3 bases, there was a span of 14 bases. This CDR3 region has 15 residues. Per the germline V gene, CDR1 is SEHNR and CDR2 is FQNEAQ (reference sequence). The CDR3 loop reads CASSFAARGDTEAFF. The CDR3 DNA reads as TGTGCCAGCAGCTTCGCGGCCCGGGGGGACACTGAAGCTTTCTTT.

The rearrangement joins TRBV7-2 to TRBJ2-1; 9 bases map to TRBD2. The CDR3 covers 14 residues. Germline CDR1 reads SGHTA; CDR2 reads FQGNSA. V lost 3 bases to trimming and J lost 6 bases; unmatched junction nucleotides: 3. In nucleotides, the CDR3 is TGTGCCAGCAGCTTTGGGACTAGCTTCAATGAGCAGTTCTTC. Its translation: CASSFGTSFNEQFF. Full variable domain (remainder filled in from reference TRBV7-2 and TRBJ2-1): GAGVSQSPSNKVTEKGKDVELRCDPISGHTALYWYRQSLGQGLEFLIYFQGNSAPDKSGLPSDRFSAERTGGSVSTLTIQRTQQEDSAVYLCASSFGTSFNEQFFGPGTRLTVL.

The gene calls are TRBV2 and TRBJ1-2, with D tentatively TRBD1 (5 bases). Trimming left V 7 bases short and J 5 bases short, with 11 bases between. The CDR3 consists of 12 residues. CDR1 is SNHLY and CDR2 is FYNNEI in the germline V gene. CDR3 residues: CASIPQGYGYTF. In DNA form, the CDR3 reads TGTGCCAGCATCCCCCAGGGTTATGGCTACACCTTC.

The chain employs TRBV5-6 and TRBJ2-7; perhaps TRBD1 as D (6 bases). Germline V gene data show CDR1 as SGHDT and CDR2 as YYEEEE. Trimming removed 2 bases at V and 3 bases at J, with 12 bases between. The CDR3 is 14 residues long. CDR3 sequence: CASSFPGHLYEQYF. CDR3 coding DNA: TGTGCCAGCAGCTTCCCGGGACATCTCTACGAGCAGTACTTC.

This chain connects TRBV6-5 to TRBJ2-7; 7 bases are shared with TRBD2. V trimming: 4 bases; J trimming: 3 bases; junction bases outside the gene matches: 9. Germline-derived CDR1 and CDR2 are MNHEY and SVGAGI. CDR3 length: 15 residues. CDR3 in amino acids: CASSSPRRGNYEQYF. For the CDR3, the DNA is TGTGCCAGCAGTTCCCCCAGGCGGGGGAACTACGAGCAGTACTTC.

The chain links TRBV6-1 to TRBJ2-1; D might be TRBD1 (6 bases). Germline V gene sequence: CDR1 MNHNS, CDR2 SASEGT. The CDR3 loop spans 12 amino acids. The V end was cut by 2 bases, the J end by 15 bases, with 14 bases between. CDR3 sequence reads: CASSESTGKPFF. CDR3 in DNA: TGTGCCAGCAGTGAATCTACAGGGAAGCCGTTCTTC.

The V gene is TRBV27, the J gene TRBJ1-5; tentative D call: TRBD1 (5 bases). There are 13 residues in the CDR3. Trimming cost V 4 bases and J 3 bases, with 7 bases left between them. CDR1 MNHEY and CDR2 SMNVEV come from the germline V gene (reference sequence). The DNA for the CDR3 is TGTGCCAGCAGTTGGGGACTCAATCAGCCCCAGCATTTT. Translated: CASSWGLNQPQHF.

J is TRBJ2-1 and V is TRBV21-1; TRBD1, the D gene given by the table, was not confirmed from the DNA. TRBV21-1 is recorded as a pseudogene. The CDR3 length is 13 residues. DNA for the CDR3: TGTGCCAGCAGCAAATCCTCCAAGGCCCAGGGATTCTTC. Translation: CASSKSSKAQGFF.